Following are 3 T cell receptor beta chains from one sample sequenced in a study of blood T cell repertoires in COVID-19. Assay used: immunoSEQ multiplex PCR; TCRdb lists only in-frame clones, some missing. The table lists 330,000 or so clones, 80% to 90% of them singletons. The material sequenced was PBMCs or T cells enriched from blood (not recorded which). The receptors shown here come from a man aged 25 to 40 who had recovered from COVID-19.

V is TRBV28 and J is TRBJ1-3; the D is unclear. CDR3 size: 13 residues. Germline V gene sequence: CDR1 MDHEN, CDR2 SYDVKM. Trimming shortened V by 8 bases and J by 1 base, and 9 bases separated the two germline ends. CDR3 DNA: TGTGCCAGCGGAGGTGGGTCTGGAAACACCATATATTTT. Translation gives CASGGGSGNTIYF.

The chain has TRBV28 and TRBJ2-7; TRBD2 is a possible D gene (6 bases). CDR3 length: 15 amino acids. Germline CDR1 reads MDHEN; CDR2 reads SYDVKM. The V gene lost 6 bases and the J gene lost 3 bases, with 18 bases spanning the gap. The CDR3 is CASSSPGGGVYEQYF. In nucleotides, the CDR3 is TGTGCCAGCAGCTCCCCGGGCGGAGGGGTCTACGAGCAGTACTTC.

The J gene is TRBJ1-2, the V gene TRBV28; D gene unclear. V gave up 7 bases and J gave up 4 bases, with 10 bases separating them. This CDR3 has 12 amino acids. Germline V lookup: CDR1 MDHEN, CDR2 SYDVKM. CDR3 in DNA: TGTGCCAGCACGGTCCCGGGCTATGGCTACACCTTC. Translated, it gives CASTVPGYGYTF.